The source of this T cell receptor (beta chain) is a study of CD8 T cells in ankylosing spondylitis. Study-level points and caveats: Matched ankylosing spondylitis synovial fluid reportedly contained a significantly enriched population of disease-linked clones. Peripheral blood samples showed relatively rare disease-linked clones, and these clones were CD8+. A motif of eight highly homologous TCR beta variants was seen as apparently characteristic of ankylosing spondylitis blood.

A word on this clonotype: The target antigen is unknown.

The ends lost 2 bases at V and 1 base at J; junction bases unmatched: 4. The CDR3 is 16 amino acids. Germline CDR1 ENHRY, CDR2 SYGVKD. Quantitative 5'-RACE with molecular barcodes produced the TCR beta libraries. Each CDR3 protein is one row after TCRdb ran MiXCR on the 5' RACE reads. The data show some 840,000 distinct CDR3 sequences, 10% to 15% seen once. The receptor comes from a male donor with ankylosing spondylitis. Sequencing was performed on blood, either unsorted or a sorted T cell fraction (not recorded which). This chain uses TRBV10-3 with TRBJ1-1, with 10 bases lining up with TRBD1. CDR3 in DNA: TGTGCCATCAGTGAGACGACAGGGGGCCCGAACACTGAAGCTTTCTTT. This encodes CAISETTGGPNTEAFF.